Each of the 5 T cell receptor beta chains below was sequenced from the same sample in a study of blood T cell repertoires in COVID-19. TCRdb's copy holds only in-frame clones and misses some; the assay was immunoSEQ multiplex PCR. The sample has tens of thousands of clones; about 80% are singletons. Sequenced: peripheral blood. The receptors were sampled from a woman aged 70-85 years with acute or convalescent COVID-19.

The J gene is TRBJ1-4, the V gene TRBV6-5; D call uncertain. Germline V gene data show CDR1 as MNHEY and CDR2 as SVGAGI. The V end lost 5 bases, the J end lost 7 bases, and 11 bases lay between the germline ends. The CDR3 length is 13 residues. The CDR3 is CASSQTNFEKLFF. The CDR3 coding sequence is TGTGCCAGCAGTCAGACAAACTTTGAAAAACTGTTTTTT.

This clone was seen a single time. This rearrangement joins TRBV5-1 to TRBJ2-1; possibly TRBD2 for D (5 bases). The germline V gene has CDR1 SGHRS and CDR2 YFSETQ. The CDR3 is 14 residues long. V lost 0 bases to trimming and J lost 5 bases, with 9 bases between them. The CDR3 loop is CASSLGSANNEQFF. In DNA form, the CDR3 reads TGCGCCAGCAGCTTGGGTAGCGCCAACAATGAGCAGTTCTTC.

This chain links TRBV11-2 with TRBJ2-7; 7 bases match TRBD2. Looked up from germline, CDR1 is SGHAT and CDR2 is FQNNGV. The CDR3 length is 14 residues. V shed 6 bases and J 0 bases; nucleotides not matched to a gene: 5. CDR3 sequence reads: CASSTGTNSYEQYF. DNA for the CDR3: TGTGCCAGCAGTACCGGGACTAACTCCTACGAGCAGTACTTC.

The V and J genes are TRBV7-2 and TRBJ1-4; 7 bases are shared with TRBD1. Germline CDR1 SGHTA, CDR2 FQGNSA. V was clipped by 1 base and J by 5 bases; unmatched bases: 13. The CDR3 totals 18 residues. This chain's CDR3 is CASSLVPQGGTSNEKLFF. Here the CDR3 DNA reads TGTGCCAGCAGCTTAGTTCCGCAGGGGGGAACCTCGAATGAAAAACTGTTTTTT.

The table lists this clone with a few counts. The chain joins TRBV10-3 to TRBJ2-1; 15 nucleotides agree with TRBD2. V was clipped by 11 bases and J by 3 bases; unmatched bases: 5. CDR1 and CDR2 from the germline V gene are ENHRY and SYGVKD. The CDR3 spans 15 residues. CDR3 in amino acids: CAVGLAGGNYNEQFF. CDR3 bases: TGTGCCGTGGGACTAGCGGGAGGTAACTACAATGAGCAGTTCTTC.